This T cell receptor beta chain was observed in a study of OX40 agonist ivuxolimab in advanced cancers. General study findings and limits: The CD4+ and CD8+ T cells in the blood had expanded clonally by week 6 at 0.1 to 3.0 mg/kg.

On this clone: Its antigen is as yet unknown.

The protocol was immunoSEQ multiplex PCR, while the TCRdb copy is restricted to in-frame clones and leaves out a portion. The table lists tens of thousands of clones, approximately 84% of them singletons, with 0.35% to 0.45% in the top ten. Blood specimens came from baseline, cycle 4 day 1, and cycle 7 day 1. Material: CD4+ or CD8+ T cells sorted from blood, obtained in a trial of the OX40 agonist ivuxolimab. The clonotype was recovered from an adult with an advanced solid tumor such as melanoma, head and neck, liver or kidney cancer.

This chain's CDR3 is CASSQDRGLAGELFF. The CDR3, as DNA: TGCGCCAGCAGCCAGGACAGGGGGCTGGCCGGGGAGCTGTTTTTT. The V call is TRBV5-1, the J call TRBJ2-2, with 11 bases fitting TRBD1. Germline V CDR1 and CDR2: SGHRS, YFSETQ. The CDR3 sequence is 15 residues long. Germline trimming cut 4 bases from V and 6 bases from J; bases unmatched to any gene: 5.